A selection of T cell receptor beta chains follows, all from one sample in a study of cytomegalovirus exposure and HLA in healthy donors. Libraries were prepared by immunoSEQ multiplex PCR; TCRdb keeps only in-frame clonotypes and omits some of them. The table includes about 150,000 clones, roughly three quarters detected once. What was sequenced was PBMCs. Receptors were obtained from a man aged 55 to 70 in good health and CMV-seronegative. The CDR3 runs from the conserved cysteine through the conserved F or W. The order of the fields is V gene, clone size, J gene, D gene, CDR3 protein, CDR3 DNA. A D gene is named only where the DNA matches it firmly. The size entry is marked missing in some rows and otherwise reads once, few, many or a size class.

TRBV6-4,once,TRBJ2-1,.,CASSDSRGEEHEQFF,TGTGCCAGCAGTGATTCCAGGGGAGAAGAACATGAGCAGTTCTTC
TRBV27,few,TRBJ2-7,.,CASSLSIVPTGEQYF,TGTGCCAGCAGTTTATCGATCGTCCCCACAGGCGAGCAGTACTTC
TRBV7-6,.,TRBJ2-1,TRBD2,CASSLAPSGSSYNEQFF,TGTGCCAGCAGCTTAGCCCCTAGCGGGAGCTCCTACAATGAGCAGTTCTTC
TRBV11-3,.,TRBJ2-1,TRBD2,CASSPGTRAINEQFF,TGTGCCAGCAGCCCCGGGACTAGAGCCATCAATGAGCAGTTCTTC
TRBV27,.,TRBJ2-3,TRBD1,CASSFGDRGNTQYF,TGTGCCAGCAGTTTCGGGGACAGAGGAAATACGCAGTATTTT
TRBV6-5,few,TRBJ2-3,.,CASSPTTVRTDTQYF,TGTGCCAGCAGTCCGACGACAGTCCGAACAGATACGCAGTATTTT
TRBV18,.,TRBJ1-2,.,CASSPDRDNLSVYTF,TGTGCCAGCTCACCAGACCGGGACAACCTATCTGTCTACACCTTC
TRBV7-9,.,TRBJ2-5,.,CASTRGVYETQYF,TGTGCCAGCACCAGGGGAGTGTACGAGACCCAGTACTTC
TRBV27,.,TRBJ1-6,.,CASTVSYNSPLHF,TGTGCCAGCACGGTATCCTATAATTCACCCCTCCACTTT
TRBV6-5,.,TRBJ1-1,.,CASSYPMGPEAFF,TGTGCCAGCAGTTACCCAATGGGCCCTGAAGCTTTCTTT
TRBV29-1,.,TRBJ2-7,.,CSVGAVFPYEQYF,TGCAGCGTTGGGGCAGTTTTTCCCTACGAGCAGTACTTC
TRBV6-6,few,TRBJ1-5,.,CASSPFGRDQPQHF,TGTGCCAGCAGCCCCTTCGGCAGGGATCAGCCCCAGCATTTT
TRBV5-1,.,TRBJ2-7,TRBD1,CASSLEGQGAHEQYF,TGCGCCAGCAGCTTGGAAGGGCAGGGGGCCCACGAGCAGTACTTC
TRBV10-3,.,TRBJ1-1,TRBD1,CAISKDRGENTEAFF,TGTGCCATCAGTAAAGACAGGGGAGAAAACACTGAAGCTTTCTTT
TRBV28,.,TRBJ1-4,.,CASRTSGSGNEKLFF,TGTGCCAGCAGGACCTCAGGGTCCGGTAATGAAAAACTGTTTTTT
TRBV7-2,.,TRBJ2-7,.,CASSLGTYEQYF,TGTGCCAGCAGCTTAGGAACCTACGAGCAGTACTTC